The 24 T cell receptor beta chains listed next were all sequenced from one sample in a study of cytomegalovirus exposure and HLA in healthy donors. PCR used 60 Vbeta primers and 13 Jbeta primers. Measured with immunoSEQ multiplex PCR; TCRdb has only the in-frame clones, and not every one. The sample holds tens of thousands of clones, about 79% seen once. Material: PBMCs. These receptors all come from a man in his sixties in good health and CMV-seropositive.

This chain links TRBV6-5 with TRBJ2-7; D call uncertain. V shed 5 bases and J shed 3 bases, with 8 bases lying between them. This CDR3 is 12 amino acids long. CDR1 is MNHEY and CDR2 is SVGAGI in the germline V gene. The CDR3 loop reads CASSLTSYEQYF. The CDR3 DNA follows: TGTGCCAGCAGTCTCACAAGCTACGAGCAGTACTTC.

Comment on this clone: A junction boundary mismatches the germline segment, possibly from a read error. This sequence joins TRBV7-7 and TRBJ2-7; D possibly corresponds to TRBD1 (6 bases). Germline V gene data show CDR1 as SSHAT and CDR2 as FNYEAQ (reference sequence). The CDR3 has 14 amino acids. The CDR3 coding sequence is TGTGCTAGCAGCCAGGGGACCGGATCCTACGAGCAGTACTTC. This translates into CASSQGTGSYEQYF.

V usage is TRBV5-1 and J usage is TRBJ2-2, with unresolved D. The CDR3 is 16 residues long. V was clipped by 0 bases and J by 5 bases, with 14 bases between them. Looked up from germline, CDR1 is SGHRS and CDR2 is YFSETQ. The CDR3 DNA follows: TGCGCCAGCAGCTTGGGAGCGATAAGTCGGACCGGGGAGCTGTTTTTT. It yields the protein CASSLGAISRTGELFF.

This clone was seen once. The J gene is TRBJ2-1, the V gene TRBV5-1; 8 positions agree with TRBD2. V lost 0 bases and J lost 5; bases outside the gene matches: 7. The CDR3 loop spans 16 amino acids. The germline gives CDR1 SGHRS, CDR2 YFSETQ. CDR3 loop: CASSLASGLVNNEQFF. CDR3 DNA: TGCGCCAGCAGCTTGGCTTCGGGACTAGTCAACAATGAGCAGTTCTTC.

The V gene is TRBV9, the J gene TRBJ2-7, with 12 positions matching TRBD1. Unmatched junction bases numbered 3, after V lost 2 bases and J lost 3 bases. The CDR3 is 15 residues long. The germline CDR1 and CDR2 sequences are SGDLS and YYNGEE. In DNA form, the CDR3 reads TGTGCCAGCAGCGTTGGGACAGGGGGCGTCTACGAGCAGTACTTC. Translation: CASSVGTGGVYEQYF.

The rearrangement uses TRBV6-1 and TRBJ2-5; TRBD2 might be the D (6 bases). V was shortened by 7 bases and J by 1 base, with 16 bases between the two germline ends. The CDR3 length is 15 residues. Germline V gene data show CDR1 as MNHNS and CDR2 as SASEGT. The CDR3: CASMLVAETQETQYF. In DNA form, the CDR3 reads TGTGCCAGCATGTTAGTAGCGGAGACCCAAGAGACCCAGTACTTC.

The chain links TRBV5-5 to TRBJ1-3; 12 bases agree with TRBD1. V lost 4 bases and J lost 3; bases outside the gene matches: 17. From germline, CDR1 is SGHKS and CDR2 YYEKEE (reference sequence). The CDR3 spans 20 residues. CDR3: CASSTFLGTGGRLGGNTIYF. The DNA for the CDR3 is TGTGCCAGCAGCACATTCCTCGGGACAGGGGGCCGCTTGGGTGGAAACACCATATATTTT.

The chain is built from TRBV11-3 and TRBJ2-7; 9 nucleotides agree with TRBD2. V dropped 5 bases and J dropped 5; count of bases not matched to a gene: 10. Germline V gene sequence: CDR1 SGHNT, CDR2 YENEEA. The CDR3 has 15 amino acids. The CDR3 here is CASSHRDLAGNEQYF. CDR3 DNA: TGTGCCAGCAGCCATCGGGATCTAGCGGGAAACGAGCAGTACTTC.

J is TRBJ2-7 and V is TRBV5-1, with a possible D match to TRBD1 (5 bases). This CDR3 comprises 14 residues. Per germline, CDR1 SGHRS and CDR2 YFSETQ. V lost 2 bases and J lost 5, with 14 bases in between. CDR3 DNA sequence: TGCGCCAGCAGCTTTGGAGCCCAGGGCAACGAGCAGTACTTC. Protein sequence: CASSFGAQGNEQYF.

J is TRBJ2-5 and V is TRBV11-3; 10 bases align to TRBD2. This CDR3 has 17 residues. Germline V gene sequence: CDR1 SGHNT, CDR2 YENEEA. V shed 5 bases, J shed 4 bases, and the junction held 13 bases outside the gene matches. The CDR3 DNA reads as TGTGCCAGCAGCCCCCCCAGCGGGAGGGCCAAGTCAGAGACCCAGTACTTC. This encodes CASSPPSGRAKSETQYF.

The V call is TRBV27, the J call TRBJ1-4; D gene uncertain. The V gene's germline CDR1 is MNHEY and CDR2 SMNVEV (reference sequence). This CDR3 is built from 13 residues. V was pared by 4 bases and J by 8 bases, with 11 bases between. The CDR3 DNA reads TGTGCCAGCAGTTCCGCGGATGGCGAAAAACTGTTTTTT. This sequence encodes CASSSADGEKLFF.

This clone was recorded only once. The chain links TRBV5-1 to TRBJ2-1; TRBD1 matches at 7 bases. The length of the CDR3 is 14 residues. Germline V gene sequence: CDR1 SGHRS, CDR2 YFSETQ. V dropped 9 bases and J dropped 4; count of bases not matched to a gene: 10. The CDR3 region is CATSGGQPYNEQFF. For the CDR3, the DNA is TGCGCCACCTCTGGGGGACAGCCTTACAATGAGCAGTTCTTC.

The rearrangement uses TRBV2 and TRBJ2-7; 7 bases align to TRBD2. V lost 4 bases to trimming and J lost 2 bases; unmatched junction nucleotides: 5. The CDR3 is made up of 14 amino acids. Per the germline V gene, CDR1 is SNHLY and CDR2 is FYNNEI. CDR3 coding DNA: TGTGCCAGCAGTGTCTGGGAGGGCCCCTACGAGCAGTACTTC. Translated: CASSVWEGPYEQYF.

The chain links TRBV5-1 to TRBJ2-7; possibly TRBD1 for D (5 bases). The germline V gene has CDR1 SGHRS and CDR2 YFSETQ. Deletions cut 4 bases from V and 6 bases from J, with 17 bases between. This CDR3 is 14 amino acids long. The CDR3 DNA is TGCGCCAGCAGCGAAGGGGTCCCCACGGGCGAGCAGTACTTC. Translating gives CASSEGVPTGEQYF. Supplemented by reference TRBV5-1 and TRBJ2-7, the full variable domain reads KAGVTQTPRYLIKTRGQQVTLSCSPISGHRSVSWYQQTPGQGLQFLFEYFSETQRNKGNFPGRFSGRQFSNSRSEMNVSTLELGDSALYLCASSEGVPTGEQYFGPGTRLTVT.

V usage is TRBV2 and J usage is TRBJ2-5, with 8 positions matching TRBD1. The CDR3 is made up of 14 amino acids. Germline V gives CDR1 SNHLY, CDR2 FYNNEI. With 6 bases clipped from V and 1 base from J, the junction kept 4 bases outside the gene matches. CDR3 sequence (DNA): TGTGCCAGCAGATCCAGGGGGCGCCAAGAGACCCAGTACTTC. This translates into CASRSRGRQETQYF.

This clone turned up a few times. V usage is TRBV7-6 and J usage is TRBJ2-5, with 10 positions matching TRBD1. V was pared by 5 bases and J by 4 bases, with 10 bases of the junction left unmatched. Germline assignment: CDR1 SGHVS and CDR2 FNYEAQ. CDR3 length: 16 amino acids. CDR3 coding DNA: TGTGCCAGCAGCCACTGGACAGGGGGTGTGCGAGAGACCCAGTACTTC. Translated: CASSHWTGGVRETQYF.

This clone was detected a few times. CDR3 loop: CASSTRTAYNEQFF. The CDR3 DNA is TGTGCCAGCAGTACCAGGACAGCTTACAATGAGCAGTTCTTC. The V gene is TRBV6-5, the J gene TRBJ2-1; D perhaps matches TRBD1 (6 bases). Germline-derived CDR1 and CDR2 are MNHEY and SVGAGI. The CDR3 contains 14 residues. V lost 5 bases and J lost 4, with 12 bases in between.

The rearrangement joins TRBV2 to TRBJ1-1, with D unclear. Per germline, CDR1 SNHLY and CDR2 FYNNEI. The CDR3 sequence is 15 residues long. Trimming cost V 8 bases and J 0 bases, with 16 bases left between them. The CDR3 nucleotides are TGTGCCAGCGAGGGAGGGATGTACATGAACACTGAAGCTTTCTTT. Amino acids: CASEGGMYMNTEAFF. The entire variable domain, with the rest obtained from reference TRBV2 and TRBJ1-1, is as follows: EPEVTQTPSHQVTQMGQEVILRCVPISNHLYFYWYRQILGQKVEFLVSFYNNEISEKSEIFDDQFSVERPDGSNFTLKIRSTKLEDSAMYFCASEGGMYMNTEAFFGQGTRLTVV.

J is TRBJ2-6 and V is TRBV5-5; 7 bases map to TRBD1. The CDR3 runs to 16 residues. The germline gives CDR1 SGHKS, CDR2 YYEKEE (reference sequence). The V gene end was trimmed by 1 base and the J gene end by 1 base; junction bases not matched to a gene: 2. The CDR3 region is CASSLLQGSGANVLTF. CDR3 sequence (DNA): TGTGCCAGCAGCTTGTTACAGGGGTCTGGGGCCAACGTCCTGACTTTC.

The CDR3 loop reads CASSFDRGAREKLFF. The CDR3 coding sequence is TGTGCCAGCAGTTTCGACAGGGGAGCCCGGGAAAAACTGTTTTTT. This chain uses TRBV11-2 with TRBJ1-4, with 8 bases that match TRBD1. J was trimmed by 8 bases and V by 6 bases; bases with no gene match: 11. CDR3 size: 15 residues. Germline V gives CDR1 SGHAT, CDR2 FQNNGV.

This clone was detected once. V and J are TRBV4-1 and TRBJ2-1, with TRBD2 matching 7 bases. V was pared by 4 bases and J by 4 bases, with 13 bases of the junction left unmatched. The CDR3 loop spans 17 amino acids. Germline V CDR1 and CDR2: MGHRA, YSYEKL. The CDR3 DNA follows: TGCGCCAGCAGCCTTGCCGGGGGGTATGGGACTTACAATGAGCAGTTCTTC. Translated: CASSLAGGYGTYNEQFF.

The rearrangement uses TRBV5-4 and TRBJ2-7, with a weak D call TRBD1 (6 bases). Germline lookup yields CDR1 SGHNT and CDR2 YYREEE (reference sequence). The V gene lost 3 bases and the J gene lost 5 bases, with 15 bases spanning the gap. This CDR3 has 14 amino acids. CDR3 coding DNA: TGTGCCAGCAGCTCCTCCACAGGGAATCACGAGCAGTACTTC. Translating gives CASSSSTGNHEQYF.

The rearrangement uses TRBV6-5 and TRBJ2-1; 8 bases agree with TRBD1. Looked up from germline, CDR1 is MNHEY and CDR2 is SVGAGI. The V and J ends lost 5 bases and 9 bases, in that order; junction bases with no gene match: 12. The CDR3 length is 15 residues. CDR3 sequence: CASSKRTGSFSEQFF. Here the CDR3 DNA reads TGTGCCAGCAGTAAACGGACAGGGTCGTTTAGTGAGCAGTTCTTC.

The rearrangement joins TRBV5-1 to TRBJ1-3; 11 bases fit TRBD1. In germline, CDR1 is SGHRS, CDR2 YFSETQ. CDR3 length: 17 amino acids. V dropped 3 bases and J dropped 2; count of bases not matched to a gene: 7. CDR3: CASSSSPGQGAGNTIYF. The CDR3 DNA reads TGCGCCAGCAGCTCTTCACCGGGACAGGGGGCTGGAAACACCATATATTTT.